This TCR beta chain is from a study of blood T cells in healthy people across ages. Whole-study findings and limits: Bulk PBMC profiling left naive and antigen-experienced comparisons inconclusive.

Turning to this clonotype: The antigen is undetermined.

A second PCR of about 6 to 12 cycles used a sample-barcoded 5' primer and a J-beta primer mix. Every sample produced at least 2.5 million CDR3-containing paired-end reads. TCRdb reprocessed the 5' RACE reads via MiXCR and lists one record per CDR3 protein. This repertoire shows approximately 350,000 distinct CDR3 sequences, about half found once; its top ten account for under 65%. Germline V lookup: CDR1 DFQATT, CDR2 SNEGSKA (reference sequence). The ends lost 3 bases at V and 1 base at J; junction bases unmatched: 13. The CDR3 has 17 residues. The sample comprised blood. The TCR sequence derives from a man aged 60-69 years in good health. This chain connects TRBV20-1 to TRBJ2-3; 7 positions agree with TRBD2. CDR3 protein: CSASGLVGGSRTDTQYF. For the CDR3, the DNA is TGCAGTGCTAGCGGGCTGGTCGGCGGGAGCCGCACAGATACGCAGTATTTT.